This T cell receptor beta chain stems from a study of control samples from healthy donors and cancer patients. Produced via immunoSEQ multiplex PCR; TCRdb's table is partial and in-frame only. The sample carries some 200,000 clones, around 94% recorded once. The sequenced sample consisted of blood. The receptor's source is a man in his fifties or sixties in good health.

The CDR3 protein is CATSDPGQGLGTDTQYF. As DNA, the CDR3 is TGTGCCACCAGTGATCCTGGACAGGGTTTGGGCACAGATACGCAGTATTTT. The chain carries TRBV24-1 and TRBJ2-3; 8 bases are shared with TRBD1. Germline V lookup: CDR1 KGHDR, CDR2 SFDVKD. Losses at the gene ends were 3 bases for V and 1 base for J; bases not matched to a gene: 8. The CDR3 length is 17 residues.